This record concerns one T cell receptor beta chain sequence. The antigen is undetermined. Sequenced by immunoSEQ multiplex PCR; TCRdb stores in-frame clones only, minus some. The sample records approximately 70,000 clones, more than 65% being singletons. Ahead of sequencing, the ViraFEST assay grew antigen-specific CD4+ T cells using viral peptide pools. Following 10 days of culture, CD4+ T cells were isolated. The person had a PCR-confirmed SARS-CoV-2 infection during March to December 2020. A few million PBMC were placed in each well, which was supplemented with about 9.3 IU/ml IL-2 and around 10 ug/ml peptides. With an HIV-1 Nef peptide pool, the negative control culture was set up. The data originate from a study of vaccination effects on CD4 cells after COVID-19. Study background: Everyone in the study got two shots of either the BNT162b2 or mRNA-1273 vaccine.

The germline gives CDR1 SNHLY, CDR2 FYNNEI. Trimming left V 3 bases short and J 5 bases short, with 16 bases between. This CDR3 spans 15 amino acids. This rearrangement joins TRBV2 to TRBJ2-5; TRBD1 or TRBD2 may be the D gene (6 bases each). The receptor was isolated from a human donor who had a prior SARS-CoV-2 infection. The sequenced sample was CD4+ T cells from PBMCs cultured with HIV peptides, obtained before COVID-19 vaccination. The subset is: HIV-1 Nef peptide pool negative control/reference culture. CDR3 protein: CASSDYGGAAETQYF. DNA for the CDR3: TGTGCCAGCAGTGATTACGGGGGCGCCGCGGAGACCCAGTACTTC.